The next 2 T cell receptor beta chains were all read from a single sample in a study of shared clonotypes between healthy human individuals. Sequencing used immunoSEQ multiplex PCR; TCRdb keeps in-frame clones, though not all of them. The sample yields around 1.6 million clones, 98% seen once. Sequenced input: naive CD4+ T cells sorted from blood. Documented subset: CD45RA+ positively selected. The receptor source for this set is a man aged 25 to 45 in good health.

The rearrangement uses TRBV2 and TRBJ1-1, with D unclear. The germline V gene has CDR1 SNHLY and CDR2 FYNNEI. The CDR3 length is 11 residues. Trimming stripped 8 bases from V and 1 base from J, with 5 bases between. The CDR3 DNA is TGTGCCAGCCTAAAGAACACTGAAGCTTTCTTT. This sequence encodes CASLKNTEAFF.

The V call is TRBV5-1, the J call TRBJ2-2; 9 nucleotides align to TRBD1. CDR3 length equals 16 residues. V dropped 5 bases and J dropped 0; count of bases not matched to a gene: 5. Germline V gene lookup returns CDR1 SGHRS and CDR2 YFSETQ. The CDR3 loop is CASRLRQGANTGELFF. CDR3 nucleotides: TGCGCCAGCAGGCTACGACAGGGGGCGAACACCGGGGAGCTGTTTTTT.